This passage covers 9 T cell receptor beta chains from one sample sequenced in a study of CD8+CD57+ T cells in acquired aplastic anemia. Patients who underwent sequencing had shown CD8+CD57+ cell expansion by flow cytometry. Genomic DNA constituted the template upon which TCR beta VDJ and CDR3 profiling was performed. TCRdb re-called the reads through MiXCR, storing one row per CDR3 protein. The sample contains approximately 150,000 distinct CDR3 sequences, 45% to 55% of which appear only once. Sequenced: sorted CD4+, CD8+, or CD8+CD57+ T cells (not recorded which) from PBMCs. These receptors came from a human donor with aplastic anemia.

V is TRBV19 and J is TRBJ2-5, with a weak D call TRBD2 (5 bases). This CDR3 is built from 15 residues. The germline V and J ends were trimmed by 5 bases and 0 bases, with 13 bases remaining between them. Germline CDR1 is LNHDA and CDR2 is SQIVND (reference sequence). DNA of the CDR3: TGTGCCAGTAGTCCGGTCGGGATTTACCAAGAGACCCAGTACTTC. As protein: CASSPVGIYQETQYF.

The chain recombines TRBV4-2 with TRBJ2-1; 15 nucleotides align to TRBD2. After removal of 3 bases from V and 7 bases from J, the junction contained 10 bases not matched to a gene. The germline V gene encodes CDR1 LGHNA and CDR2 YNFKEQ. This CDR3 contains 18 residues. CDR3 bases: TGTGCCAGCAGCCAGAGGACTAGCGGGGGGGCCTTTATAAATGAGCAGTTCTTC. Translating it yields CASSQRTSGGAFINEQFF.

The rearrangement links TRBV6-2 or TRBV6-3 to TRBJ2-1; TRBD2 matches at 9 bases. CDR3 size: 14 residues. V lost 6 bases and J lost 8; bases outside the gene matches: 8. Germline V gene lookup returns CDR1 MNHEY and CDR2 SVGEGT. CDR3 in DNA: TGTGCCAGCAGACGCGGGGGGGACACGGATGAGCAGTTCTTC. Protein product: CASRRGGDTDEQFF.

This chain connects TRBV9 to TRBJ2-1; 14 bases are a match to TRBD2. V lost 2 bases to trimming and J lost 12 bases; unmatched junction nucleotides: 7. From germline, CDR1 is SGDLS and CDR2 YYNGEE. The CDR3 loop spans 15 amino acids. The CDR3 bases are TGTGCCAGCAGCGTTCGGACTAGCGGGGGGCCGAGGCAGTTCTTC. As protein: CASSVRTSGGPRQFF.

This clonotype has a handful of counts. The J gene is TRBJ1-6, the V gene TRBV10-3; D is unclear. This CDR3 spans 15 amino acids. V lost 7 bases to trimming and J lost 6 bases, with 16 bases between them. Per the germline V gene, CDR1 is ENHRY and CDR2 is SYGVKD. As DNA, the CDR3 is TGTGCCATCAAGATGACGTCGTCTTCTAATTCACCCCTCCACTTT. Translation gives CAIKMTSSSNSPLHF.

This clonotype was counted ten times or more. V gene TRBV5-1 combines with J gene TRBJ2-7; D is undetermined. V shed 0 bases and J shed 0 bases, with 10 bases lying between them. Germline CDR1 SGHRS, CDR2 YFSETQ. The CDR3 has 15 residues. CDR3 protein: CASSLAPQASYEQYF. The CDR3 coding sequence is TGCGCCAGCAGCTTGGCCCCCCAGGCCTCCTACGAGCAGTACTTC.

The chain uses TRBV6-1 and TRBJ2-3; tentatively, D is TRBD2 (7 bases). Between the trimmed V and J ends, which lost 2 bases and 4 bases, there was a span of 19 bases. Germline values: CDR1 MNHNS, CDR2 SASEGT. This CDR3 has 17 amino acids. CDR3 sequence: CASSERWGGQVSDTQYF. In DNA, the CDR3 is TGTGCCAGCAGTGAAAGGTGGGGGGGGCAAGTTTCAGATACGCAGTATTTT.

This rearrangement joins TRBV4-2 to TRBJ2-1, with D hard to call. V lost 4 bases to trimming and J lost 9 bases, with 22 bases between them. This CDR3 spans 16 amino acids. Germline V gives CDR1 LGHNA, CDR2 YNFKEQ. The CDR3 here is CASSLLNSGPPSEQFF. DNA of the CDR3: TGTGCCAGCAGCCTTCTCAATTCCGGGCCCCCGAGTGAGCAGTTCTTC.

This clonotype was seen repeatedly, ten times or more. At one end, the junction sequence differs from germline, possibly due to a read error. The chain joins TRBV19 to TRBJ1-1; D might be TRBD1 (5 bases). This CDR3 region has 12 residues. Germline V CDR1 and CDR2: LNHDA, SQIVND (reference sequence). In DNA, the CDR3 is TGTGCCAGTAGTATAGTTCAGGGACCACTGACTTTT. Its protein product is CASSIVQGPLTF.